This T cell receptor beta chain came from a study of cytomegalovirus exposure and HLA in healthy donors. In the case of this clone: Its antigen is not identified.

Findings and limits, study-wide: A likely sequencing artifact accounted for one observed cluster of highly shared sequence variants.

Germline CDR1 and CDR2: SNHLY and FYNNEI. The CDR3 has 14 amino acids. The PCR was carried out with 60 Vbeta primers and 13 Jbeta primers. Data came from immunoSEQ multiplex PCR; TCRdb stores just in-frame clones and leaves some out. The sample yields about 200,000 clones, 65% to 85% seen once. The chain employs TRBV2 and TRBJ2-5; TRBD1 matches 9 bases. TRBJ2-7 matches the DNA end more closely, so the J call is doubtful. The source material was PBMCs. This TCR was recovered from a boy between 2 and 15 years old in good health and CMV-seronegative. CDR3 sequence: CASTRDRVNDEQYF. CDR3 DNA: TGTGCCAGCACCCGGGACAGGGTCAACGACGAGCAGTACTTC.